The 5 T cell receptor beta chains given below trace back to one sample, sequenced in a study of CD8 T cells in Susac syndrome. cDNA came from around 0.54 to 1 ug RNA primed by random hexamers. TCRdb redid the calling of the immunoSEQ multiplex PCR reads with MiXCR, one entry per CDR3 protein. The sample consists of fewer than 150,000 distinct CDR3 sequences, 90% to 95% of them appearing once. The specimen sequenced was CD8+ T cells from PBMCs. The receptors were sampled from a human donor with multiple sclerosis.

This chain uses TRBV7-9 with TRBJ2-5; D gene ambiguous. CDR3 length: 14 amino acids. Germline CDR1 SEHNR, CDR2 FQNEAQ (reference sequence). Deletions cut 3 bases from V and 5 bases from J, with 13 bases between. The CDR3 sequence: CASSLGKGFETQYF. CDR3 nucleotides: TGTGCCAGCAGCTTGGGAAAGGGTTTCGAGACCCAGTACTTC.

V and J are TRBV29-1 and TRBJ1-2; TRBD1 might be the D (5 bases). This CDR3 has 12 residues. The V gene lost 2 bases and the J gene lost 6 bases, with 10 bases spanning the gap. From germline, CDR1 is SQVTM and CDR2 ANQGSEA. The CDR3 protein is CSVETGQDGYTF. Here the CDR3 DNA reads TGCAGCGTTGAAACAGGTCAAGATGGCTACACCTTC.

CDR3 in DNA: TGTGCCAGCAGTTTACAGGGAGGGGTCAACTATGGCTACACCTTC. Protein sequence: CASSLQGGVNYGYTF. The chain recombines TRBV28 with TRBJ1-2, with D tentatively TRBD1 (5 bases). The V end lost 2 bases, the J end lost 2 bases, and 12 bases lay between the germline ends. The CDR3 covers 15 residues. CDR1 and CDR2 from the germline V gene are MDHEN and SYDVKM.

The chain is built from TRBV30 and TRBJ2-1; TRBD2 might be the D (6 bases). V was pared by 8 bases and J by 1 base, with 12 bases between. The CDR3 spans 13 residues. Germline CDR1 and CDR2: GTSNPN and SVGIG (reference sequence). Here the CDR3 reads CARRERSYNEQFF. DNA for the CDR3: TGTGCCCGACGGGAGAGGTCCTACAATGAGCAGTTCTTC.

CDR3 DNA: TGCGCCAGCAGCGCGGACCGGAAAGCTTTCTTT. Translating gives CASSADRKAFF. The V call is TRBV5-1, the J call TRBJ1-1; D gene ambiguous. This CDR3 has 11 residues. In germline, CDR1 is SGHRS, CDR2 YFSETQ. V lost 4 bases, J lost 9 bases, and 10 bases lay in between. Looking up the rest from reference TRBV5-1 and TRBJ1-1 gives the full variable domain: KAGVTQTPRYLIKTRGQQVTLSCSPISGHRSVSWYQQTPGQGLQFLFEYFSETQRNKGNFPGRFSGRQFSNSRSEMNVSTLELGDSALYLCASSADRKAFFGQGTRLTVV.